The rows below give T cell receptor beta chains drawn from one sample of a study of T cell repertoires in cytomegalovirus infection. TCRdb called the reads again in MiXCR, with one record for every CDR3 protein. Of hundreds of thousands of distinct CDR3 sequences listed, around 29% are singletons. Antigen specificity for these receptors is unknown. This material consisted of cultured PBMCs, taken from culture after CMV antigen stimulation. The origin of the receptors is a human donor in good health (CMV status not recorded). Some clones in this sample may be carry-over from other donors' samples. The CDR3 runs from the conserved cysteine through the conserved F or W.

TRBJ2-1,15,TRBV7-9,CASSIGTSGINEQFF
TRBJ2-5,14,TRBV7-2,CASSLVGGLETQYF
TRBJ1-1,15,TRBV27,CASSDGTGGDGEAFF
TRBJ2-1,19,TRBV18,CASSPPLTRRESPYNEQFF
TRBJ2-7,15,TRBV7-3,CASSPGTGKGYEQYF
TRBJ2-5,17,TRBV18,CASSPLPAAGSMETQYF
TRBJ1-2,15,TRBV7-6,CASSGGSLGSDGYTF
TRBJ1-5,14,TRBV12-3/TRBV12-4,CASSLSRASQPQHF
TRBJ2-5,15,TRBV11-2,CASSSTGVVEETQYF
TRBJ1-6,16,TRBV4-1,CASSQEERQTGTTLHF
TRBJ1-5,14,TRBV19,CASRPQGGNQPQHF
TRBJ2-3,16,TRBV11-2,CASSSTLGPRPHTQYF
TRBJ1-2,14,TRBV25-1,CASSGAGAHYGYTF
TRBJ1-2,14,TRBV3-1,CASSQRTGGGGYTF
TRBJ2-7,14,TRBV7-2,CASSLAGGPYEQYF
TRBJ1-4,11,TRBV7-3,CASSFAEKLFF
TRBJ1-2,16,TRBV4-1,CASREPTGQTNYGYTF
TRBJ1-2,15,TRBV19,CASSSNGQGDYGYTF
TRBJ1-2,14,TRBV6-5,CASRFGPPNYGYTF
TRBJ1-1,11,TRBV12-3/TRBV12-4,CASSPTGEAFF
TRBJ2-3,11,TRBV20-1,CSAWVGDTQYF
TRBJ1-1,14,TRBV7-6,CASRPGTGDTEAFF
TRBJ2-1,15,TRBV7-3,CASSHSGGAGNEQFF
TRBJ2-7,13,TRBV20-1,CSVGGTTGYEQYF
TRBJ2-3,15,TRBV10-3,CAISENPGQRDMQYF
TRBJ2-3,13,TRBV7-3,CASSLRRKDTQYF
TRBJ2-5,12,TRBV29-1,CSVDGQSETQYF
TRBJ2-1,13,TRBV7-9,CASTGRTYNEQFF
TRBJ1-4,17,TRBV7-9,CASSPTPGQGAGEKLFF
TRBJ2-3,16,TRBV7-9,CASSSPSGQPTDTQYF
TRBJ2-2,15,TRBV12-3/TRBV12-4,CASSRGTAYTGELFF